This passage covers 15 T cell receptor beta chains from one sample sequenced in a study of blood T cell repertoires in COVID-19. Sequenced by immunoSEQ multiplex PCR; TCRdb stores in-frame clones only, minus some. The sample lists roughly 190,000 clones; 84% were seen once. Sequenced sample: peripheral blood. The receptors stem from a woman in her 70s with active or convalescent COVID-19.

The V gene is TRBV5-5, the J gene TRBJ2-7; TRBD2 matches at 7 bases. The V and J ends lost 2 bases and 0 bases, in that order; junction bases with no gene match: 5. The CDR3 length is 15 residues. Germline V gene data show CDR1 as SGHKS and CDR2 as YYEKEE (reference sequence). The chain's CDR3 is CASSLSGGSSYEQYF. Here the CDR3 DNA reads TGTGCCAGCAGCTTAAGCGGCGGGAGCTCCTACGAGCAGTACTTC.

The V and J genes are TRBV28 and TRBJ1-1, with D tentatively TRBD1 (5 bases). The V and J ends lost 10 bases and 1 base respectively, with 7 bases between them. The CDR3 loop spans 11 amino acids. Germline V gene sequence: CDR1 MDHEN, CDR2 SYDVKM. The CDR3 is CATRANTEAFF. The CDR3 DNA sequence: TGTGCCACCAGGGCGAACACTGAAGCTTTCTTT.

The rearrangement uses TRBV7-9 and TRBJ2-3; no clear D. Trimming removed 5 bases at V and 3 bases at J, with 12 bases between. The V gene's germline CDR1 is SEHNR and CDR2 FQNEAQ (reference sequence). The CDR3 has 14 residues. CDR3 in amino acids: CASSRNLPTDTQYF. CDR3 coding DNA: TGTGCCAGCAGCAGAAACCTACCTACAGATACGCAGTATTTT.

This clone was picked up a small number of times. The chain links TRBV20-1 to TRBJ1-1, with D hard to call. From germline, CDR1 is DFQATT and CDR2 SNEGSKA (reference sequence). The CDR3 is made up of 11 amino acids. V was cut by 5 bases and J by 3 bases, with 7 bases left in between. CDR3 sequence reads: CSAYKYTEAFF. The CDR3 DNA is TGCAGTGCTTACAAGTACACTGAAGCTTTCTTT.

The CDR3 loop reads CASDRGGNTQYF. The CDR3 coding sequence is TGTGCCAGCGACAGGGGAGGGAATACGCAGTATTTT. The chain couples TRBV28 to TRBJ2-3; D may be TRBD1 (8 bases). V lost 8 bases, J lost 7 bases, and 13 bases lay in between. From germline, CDR1 is MDHEN and CDR2 SYDVKM. The CDR3 consists of 12 residues.

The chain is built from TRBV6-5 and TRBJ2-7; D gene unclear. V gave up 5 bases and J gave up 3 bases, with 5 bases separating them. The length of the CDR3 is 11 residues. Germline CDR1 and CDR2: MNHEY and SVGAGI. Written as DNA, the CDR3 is TGTGCCAGCAGTCTCCTCTACGAGCAGTACTTC. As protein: CASSLLYEQYF.

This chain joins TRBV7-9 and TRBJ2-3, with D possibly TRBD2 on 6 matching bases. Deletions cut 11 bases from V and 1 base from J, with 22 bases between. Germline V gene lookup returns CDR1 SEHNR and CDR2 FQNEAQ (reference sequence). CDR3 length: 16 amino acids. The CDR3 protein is CAAIVGGERGTDTQYF. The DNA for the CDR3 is TGTGCCGCTATAGTCGGAGGGGAGAGAGGCACAGATACGCAGTATTTT.

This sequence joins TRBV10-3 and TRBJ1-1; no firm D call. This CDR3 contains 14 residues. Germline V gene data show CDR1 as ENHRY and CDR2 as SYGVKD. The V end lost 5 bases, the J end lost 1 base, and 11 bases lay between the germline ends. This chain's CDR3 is CAISSQNQNTEAFF. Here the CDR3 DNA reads TGTGCCATCAGTTCACAGAATCAGAACACTGAAGCTTTCTTT.

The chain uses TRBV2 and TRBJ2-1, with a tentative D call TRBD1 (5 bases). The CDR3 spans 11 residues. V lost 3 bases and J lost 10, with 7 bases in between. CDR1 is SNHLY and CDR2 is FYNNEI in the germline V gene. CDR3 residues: CASSDAGEQFF. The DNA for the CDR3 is TGTGCCAGCAGTGATGCAGGGGAGCAGTTCTTC.

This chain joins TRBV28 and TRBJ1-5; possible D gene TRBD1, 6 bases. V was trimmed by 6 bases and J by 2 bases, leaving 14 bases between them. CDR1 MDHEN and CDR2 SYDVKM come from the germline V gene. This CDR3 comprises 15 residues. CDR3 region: CASSETGPGNQPQHF. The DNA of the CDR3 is TGTGCCAGCAGCGAGACAGGACCTGGCAATCAGCCCCAGCATTTT. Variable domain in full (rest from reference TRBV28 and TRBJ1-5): DVKVTQSSRYLVKRTGEKVFLECVQDMDHENMFWYRQDPGLGLRLIYFSYDVKMKEKGDIPEGYSVSREKKERFSLILESASTNQTSMYLCASSETGPGNQPQHFGDGTRLSIL.

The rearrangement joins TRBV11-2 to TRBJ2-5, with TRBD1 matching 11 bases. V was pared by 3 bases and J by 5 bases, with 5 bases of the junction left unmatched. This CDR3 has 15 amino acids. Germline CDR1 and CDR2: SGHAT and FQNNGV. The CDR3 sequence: CASSFGTGGWETQYF. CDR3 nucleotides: TGTGCCAGCAGCTTCGGGACAGGGGGGTGGGAGACCCAGTACTTC.

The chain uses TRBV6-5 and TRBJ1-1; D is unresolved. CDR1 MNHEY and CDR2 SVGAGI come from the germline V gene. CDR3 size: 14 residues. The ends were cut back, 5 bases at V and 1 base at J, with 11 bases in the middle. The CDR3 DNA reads TGTGCCAGCAGTAGCTACCGGGAGAACACTGAAGCTTTCTTT. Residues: CASSSYRENTEAFF.

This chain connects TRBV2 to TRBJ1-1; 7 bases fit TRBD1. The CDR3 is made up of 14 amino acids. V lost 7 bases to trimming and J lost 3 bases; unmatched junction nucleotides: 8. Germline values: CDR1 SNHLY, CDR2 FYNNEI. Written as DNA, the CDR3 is TGTGCCAGCAATCGACAGGGTTCTGACACTGAAGCTTTCTTT. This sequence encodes CASNRQGSDTEAFF.

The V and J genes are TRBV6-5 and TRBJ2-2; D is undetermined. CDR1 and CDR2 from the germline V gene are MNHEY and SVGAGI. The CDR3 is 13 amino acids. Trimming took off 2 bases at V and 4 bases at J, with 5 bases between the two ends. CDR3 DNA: TGTGCCAGCAGTTACGTGCGCACCGGGGAGCTGTTTTTT. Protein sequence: CASSYVRTGELFF.

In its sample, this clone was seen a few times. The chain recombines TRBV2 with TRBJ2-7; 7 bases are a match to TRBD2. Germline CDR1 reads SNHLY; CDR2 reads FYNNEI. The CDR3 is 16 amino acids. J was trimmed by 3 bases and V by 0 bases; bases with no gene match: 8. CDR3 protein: CASSEALREISYEQYF. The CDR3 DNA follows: TGTGCCAGCAGTGAAGCGCTGCGGGAGATAAGCTACGAGCAGTACTTC.